The clone carrying this T cell receptor (beta chain) was observed once. The data stem from a study of T cell responses to AZD1222 COVID-19 vaccine. Germline-derived CDR1 and CDR2 are LNHDA and SQIVND (reference sequence). This CDR3 has 12 residues. The ends lost 8 bases at V and 7 bases at J; junction bases unmatched: 3. Using immunoSEQ multiplex PCR, the repertoire was profiled, and TCRdb retains in-frame clones only, with some absent. Among around 100,000 clones listed, around 87% were seen once. This TCR came from an adult who received the AZD1222 COVID-19 vaccine. This specimen was peripheral blood, taken 28 days after the second AZD1222 dose. The chain recombines TRBV19 with TRBJ2-1; TRBD1 matches 9 bases. The CDR3 DNA reads as TGTGCCAGTCGGGACAGGGATAATGAGCAGTTCTTC. It specifies CASRDRDNEQFF. Full variable domain (remainder filled in from reference TRBV19 and TRBJ2-1): DGGITQSPKYLFRKEGQNVTLSCEQNLNHDAMYWYRQDPGQGLRLIYYSQIVNDFQKGDIAEGYSVSREKKESFPLTVTSAQKNPTAFYLCASRDRDNEQFFGPGTRLTVL.